This T cell receptor beta chain appears in the sequencing data of a study of blood T cell repertoires in COVID-19. V gave up 4 bases and J gave up 5 bases, with 8 bases separating them. The CDR3 extends over 12 amino acids. Germline V gene lookup returns CDR1 ENHRY and CDR2 SYGVKD. One Seattle source followed patients from active infection through their disease course. Profiled with immunoSEQ multiplex PCR; TCRdb holds only in-frame clones, not every one. This table holds about 130,000 clones, about 93% found once. The specimen sequenced was peripheral blood. The chain carries TRBV10-3 and TRBJ2-5, with TRBD2 as a possible D gene (6 bases). This TCR derives from a middle-aged man with COVID-19, enrolled during active disease. Here the CDR3 DNA reads TGTGCCATCAGTGGGGGGGTCGAGACCCAGTACTTC. Translating it yields CAISGGVETQYF.